The T cell receptor (beta chain) described here comes from a study of early T cells in non-severe SARS-CoV-2 infection. Across the whole study: From unsorted whole blood, bulk RNA was sequenced, and the chains remained unpaired.

Study outcomes and limitations: VDJdb matching skewed toward anti-spike CD8 responses, missing private and CD4 specificities.

Individual cDNA molecules carried attached unique molecular identifiers. One entry per CDR3 protein results from TCRdb running MiXCR on the 5' RACE reads. The table has about 46,000 distinct CDR3 sequences, 5% to 5.5% seen once; the top ten hold approximately 5.4%. CDR3 length equals 13 residues. The V gene lost 0 bases and the J gene lost 2 bases, with 5 bases spanning the gap. Germline-derived CDR1 and CDR2 are SGHKS and YYEKEE (reference sequence). Concerning this clonotype: What it binds is unknown.

The TCR originated in an adult who was a healthcare worker with PCR-confirmed SARS-CoV-2 infection or an uninfected control (not recorded which). The chain joins TRBV5-5 to TRBJ2-5; D remains unclear. Sequenced here: whole blood, sampled at baseline. The CDR3 here is CASSLVGQETQYF. The DNA for the CDR3 is TGTGCCAGCAGCTTGGTCGGACAAGAGACCCAGTACTTC.